These T cell receptor beta chains were read from a single sample in a study of PD-L1 blockade in urothelial cancer. Profiled with immunoSEQ multiplex PCR; TCRdb holds only in-frame clones, not every one. The sample shows more than 60,000 clones, 88% of them seen only once. Material: PBMCs, obtained around atezolizumab (anti-PD-L1) treatment. The receptor set was obtained from a man between 60 and 75 years old with urothelial cancer. Each CDR3 is given with its conserved first and last residue. D genes are given only for firm matches. Size is omitted from some rows. Given values are once, few, many or a class for expanded clones.

j_call,clone_size,v_call,d_call,cdr3_aa,cdr3_nt
TRBJ2-3,NA,TRBV10-3,NA,CATWDTASTDTQYF,TGTGCCACCTGGGACACCGCTAGCACAGATACGCAGTATTTT
TRBJ1-2,NA,TRBV5-5,TRBD1,CASSPEGAVYGYTF,TGTGCCAGCAGCCCCGAGGGGGCCGTCTATGGCTACACCTTC
TRBJ1-5,NA,TRBV15,NA,CATSRDERQPHQPQHF,TGTGCCACCAGCAGAGACGAGAGACAGCCCCATCAGCCCCAGCATTTT
TRBJ2-5,NA,TRBV5-1,TRBD1,CASSFLTGGQETQYF,TGCGCCAGCAGCTTCCTAACAGGGGGCCAAGAGACCCAGTACTTC
TRBJ1-1,NA,TRBV11-3,NA,CASSLKGVRHTFF,TGTGCCAGCAGCTTAAAAGGGGTCAGGCACACATTCTTT
TRBJ2-2,once,TRBV5-1,NA,CASSSTGFAGELFF,TGCGCCAGCAGCTCAACAGGGTTTGCCGGGGAGCTGTTTTTT
TRBJ2-1,NA,TRBV10-2,NA,CASSETGGGGTYNEQFF,TGCGCCAGCAGTGAAACCGGGGGCGGGGGAACCTACAATGAGCAGTTCTTC
TRBJ2-1,once,TRBV13,TRBD2,CASSADLAGNNEQFF,TGTGCCAGCAGCGCCGATTTAGCGGGGAACAATGAGCAGTTCTTC
TRBJ1-2,NA,TRBV2,NA,CASSEQTGINGYTF,TGTGCCAGCAGTGAACAAACAGGGATCAATGGCTACACCTTC
TRBJ1-3,NA,TRBV5-1,TRBD1,CASSLGQGLFGNTIYF,TGCGCCAGCAGCTTGGGACAGGGCCTGTTTGGAAACACCATATATTTT
TRBJ2-7,NA,TRBV6-6,TRBD1,CALGQGYEQYF,TGTGCCCTTGGACAGGGCTACGAGCAGTACTTC
TRBJ1-5,NA,TRBV7-9,NA,CASSLTSSNQPQHF,TGTGCCAGCAGCTTAACGAGTAGCAATCAGCCCCAGCATTTT
TRBJ2-1,NA,TRBV6-1,TRBD2,CASRGGLGNNEQFF,TGTGCCAGCAGGGGGGGACTAGGTAACAATGAGCAGTTCTTC
TRBJ2-5,NA,TRBV9,NA,CASSDRSRETQYF,TGTGCCAGCAGCGATCGGTCTCGGGAGACCCAGTACTTC
TRBJ1-1,few,TRBV4-2,TRBD1,CASSQGWQGANTEAFF,TGTGCCAGCAGCCAAGGTTGGCAGGGGGCGAACACTGAAGCTTTCTTT
TRBJ2-2,NA,TRBV4-1,NA,CASSQDLRANTGELFF,TGCGCCAGCAGCCAAGATCTCAGGGCGAACACCGGGGAGCTGTTTTTT
TRBJ2-1,NA,TRBV30,NA,CAWTQTRHGNEQFF,TGTGCCTGGACCCAGACTCGTCATGGCAATGAGCAGTTCTTC
TRBJ2-5,NA,TRBV7-7,NA,CASSTTAQETQYF,TGTGCTAGCAGCACGACAGCTCAAGAGACCCAGTACTTC
TRBJ2-1,NA,TRBV5-6,NA,CASSRRLTNYNEQFF,TGTGCCAGCAGCAGAAGACTTACCAACTACAATGAGCAGTTCTTC
TRBJ2-2,NA,TRBV27,NA,CASDRQGNTGELFF,TGTGCCAGCGATCGCCAGGGGAACACCGGGGAGCTGTTTTTT
TRBJ2-5,NA,TRBV28,TRBD1,CASSLGTAQETQYF,TGTGCCAGCAGTTTAGGGACAGCACAAGAGACCCAGTACTTC
TRBJ1-4,NA,TRBV27,NA,CASSLRGTGEKLFF,TGTGCCAGCAGTTTAAGGGGGACGGGGGAAAAACTGTTTTTT
TRBJ2-1,NA,TRBV11-2,TRBD1,CASSSRRGQGYYNEQFF,TGTGCCAGCAGCTCGAGGAGGGGACAGGGGTACTACAATGAGCAGTTCTTC
TRBJ1-3,NA,TRBV15,NA,CATSRGGASGNTIYF,TGTGCCACCAGCAGAGGGGGCGCATCTGGAAACACCATATATTTT
TRBJ1-1,NA,TRBV4-1,NA,CASRDTQEGRAFF,TGCGCCAGCAGAGATACTCAGGAGGGAAGAGCTTTCTTT
TRBJ2-5,NA,TRBV7-2,NA,CASSQNRGAETQYF,TGTGCCAGCAGCCAGAATCGGGGTGCGGAGACCCAGTACTTC